This paragraph reports one T cell receptor (beta chain). This clone turned up a few times. There is no known antigen for this receptor. There are no base qualities to consult, and no much larger clone falls within one base. The sample belongs to a study of cytomegalovirus exposure and HLA in healthy donors (dated by TCRdb to the late 2010s). General notes on the study: An earlier analysis of approximately 640 of the donors reported 250 to 300 Gb of sequence data and 100 million to 130 million unique TCR beta sequences from some 180 million T cells. Of the 350 to 450 genotyped donors, roughly 80% were placed in the genetic ancestry cluster associated with self-reported Caucasian donors. The study was designed to test whether signatures of past pathogen exposure could be identified by cataloging public T cell receptors. A later genetic analysis used genome-wide SNP genotypes for about 65% of the roughly 700 donors, treating that subset as a discovery cohort. A handful of DR-DQ haplotypes were handled as single units for association and clustering because linkage in the cohort was strong. Class I and class II HLA loci were covered by the typing at four-digit resolution. In a later analysis, previously published TCR beta repertoires from several hundred donors were re-analyzed and high-resolution HLA genotyping was added so that TCR occurrence patterns could be studied. Among a few hundred genotyped donors of the cohort, an average of 235,054 unique TCR beta nucleotide sequences were sequenced per donor, around 20% of them non-productive. An earlier analysis of approximately 500 of the donors applied high-throughput TCR beta sequencing to assess whether each TCR beta V gene segment acted as functional or pseudogenic. Typing coverage differed by locus: A, B, C, DRB1 and DQB1 were typed in roughly 629-630 donors, DQA1 in about 500, DPA1 in over 600, and DPB1 in around 490. The study used immunosequencing to profile the T cell repertoires of several hundred subjects and linked those repertoires to cytomegalovirus serostatus. The study combined high-throughput TCR immunosequencing, statistical association of individual TCRs with disease status, and machine learning to predict cytomegalovirus infection status. Around 320 gigabases of sequencing data and around 87 million unique TCR sequences were included in an early release covering 550 to 650 HLA-typed donors. All discovery cohort repertoires had been generated on a single sequencing platform. Donor age, sex, ethnicity and CMV serostatus were compiled together with the repertoire data. Besides the first cohort of around 670 subjects, a separate validation cohort made up of 120 different subjects was used. The later analysis used no new phenotypic data to find candidate immune exposures, relying instead on TCR beta sequences and their occurrence across donors.

What the study reported, not specific to this receptor: A later genetic analysis reported fewer N-insertions in productive TCRs among donors in an Asian-associated ancestry cluster than the roughly 700-donor mean. In a later analysis, the rate of TCR association differed among HLA loci, with DRB1 alleles having the most associated TCRs and HLA-C alleles having the fewest. A group of highly shared sequence variants was considered likely to be a technical artifact of the sequencing pipeline. An earlier analysis of 450 to 750 of the donors showed that most TCR beta V segments appeared in productive rearrangements either about 90% or about 30% of the time, which broadly matched IMGT annotations. It was suggested by the authors that the approach could potentially be generalized to other disease states and immunological phenotypes. Three of the identified cytomegalovirus-associated TCR beta chains were confirmed in vitro to be specific for cytomegalovirus antigens. Linkage disequilibrium might explain the correlated functional status among segregating V segments, but an unknown experimental factor could not be excluded. Because HLA typing was unavailable for some donors at each locus, only the typed subset was used in association tests. Specific HLA alleles were associated with over 15,000 TCR beta sequences at a false discovery rate of 0.05 in a later analysis. In a later analysis, several top co-occurrence clusters were reported to appear linked to parvovirus B19, influenza, CMV and Epstein-Barr virus. Only TCR beta chains were sequenced in this cohort, and the absence of alpha or paired-chain data limited detectable features. When HLA alleles, especially DR and DQ, strongly co-occurred, TCR associations were difficult to assign to individual alleles. The classifier was reported to diagnose cytomegalovirus status with high specificity and sensitivity in both the original cohort and the validation cohort. The study gave a list of 150 to 200 TCR beta chains associated with cytomegalovirus. Most CMV-associated TCR beta chains appeared to be HLA-restricted in a later analysis, and the HLA associations seemed to be driven largely by CMV exposure. The only immune exposure information available for the cohort was CMV serostatus. Compared with equally common non-associated chains, HLA-associated TCR beta chains in a later analysis were more clonally expanded and had lower generation probabilities. About 15 rarely observed V segments, including chromosome 9 orphons, were excluded from the earlier analysis of some 590 of the donors because counts were too low. A further reported finding was that TCR beta sequences accurately predicted the HLA-A and HLA-B alleles for most subjects in the first cohort. The 87-base-pair reads could not distinguish some IMGT-functional V segments, including TRBV6-2 and TRBV6-3, so those segments were excluded. Presence/absence analyses assumed roughly uniform sequencing depth across donors, an assumption that may not hold. Across donors, most TCR sequences were observed very rarely, whereas some public TCRs were present in many individuals. A later genetic analysis associated a missense DCLRE1C variant with V-gene and J-gene trimming of TCR beta chains, and an independent cohort replicated the association.

Libraries were made using the immunoSEQ multiplex PCR assay. For the multiplex PCR, a mixture combining 60 forward primers for TCR Vbeta segments and 13 reverse primers for TCR Jbeta segments was used. Amplification of the CDR3 region of rearranged TCR beta genes was performed with a multiplex PCR assay on genomic DNA. On the Illumina HiSeq System, the amplified TCR beta libraries were sequenced as 87-base-pair reads. On the study's bioinformatics: A later analysis tallied approximately 87 million unique TCR beta chains across the 700 or so repertoires, and roughly 11 million of those chains were shared by two or more donors. Raw reads were error-corrected and collapsed into unique sequences by a nearest-neighbor algorithm in which closely related sequences were merged to remove PCR and sequencing errors. To assign V, D and J gene segments, CDR3 sequences were aligned to IMGT reference sequences. For a sequence to be retained, a match of at least six nucleotides to both a V gene segment and a J gene segment was required. Rearrangements were classified as productive when the CDR3 lacked stop codons and remained in frame with V and J, and all other rearrangements were classified as non-productive. Following IMGT convention, CDR3 was defined as the stretch from the second conserved V-encoded cysteine up to the conserved J-encoded phenylalanine. The earlier analysis of approximately 590 of the donors excluded any sequence lacking an unambiguous match to a single V gene segment. An earlier analysis of approximately 590 of the donors called V segments functional above 56.7% productive rearrangements and segregating when the between-donor standard deviation exceeded 5%. A statistical classification framework was developed to diagnose cytomegalovirus status using the catalog of TCR beta chain sequences. V and J gene assignment, in a later analysis, came from comparing TCR nucleotide sequences with IMGT/GENE-DB human TR gene sequences. The TCRdist pipeline was used in a later analysis to assign CDR3 sequences and most-parsimonious VDJ recombination scenarios. A later analysis defined each TCR beta chain by its CDR3 amino acid sequence plus V-gene family, and excluded reads lacking a unique V-gene family. In a later analysis, several hundred highly shared, low-generation-probability nucleotide sequences were removed to address suspected cross-contamination and a sequencing artifact. For each public chain, a later analysis derived a clonal expansion index from normalized ranks of inferred template counts within each repertoire. In a later analysis, generation probabilities were computed with a VDJ recombination model fitted to out-of-frame rearrangements, and the resulting probabilities were checked against IGoR. In a later analysis, hypergeometric tests were used to score TCR-TCR, TCR-HLA and TCR-CMV co-occurrence, with a repertoire-size bias correction applied to TCR pairs. A later analysis estimated false discovery rates by permuting HLA or CMV assignments 20 times. In a later analysis, co-occurring TCRs were grouped with DBSCAN, and TCRdist sequence similarity was added when clustering was performed within HLA-allele-positive subsets. Co-occurrence clustering excluded repertoires with fewer than 30,000 or more than 120,000 public chains, plus five with anomalous nucleotide sharing. Not all clones reach the TCRdb copy of this immuneACCESS table, which keeps in-frame sequences only. Checked studies attribute under half of the gap to unresolved V genes and leave the rest unexplained. V, J and clone size are those of that table, while D and trimming were read from the DNA. In all, the sample holds approximately 91,000 clones, and less than 70% of those were seen once. Together, the top ten hold about 1.3% of the sample.

V is reduced by 3 bases and J by 2 bases, leaving a spacing of 12 bases between them. Via the germline V gene, CDR1 is SGHRS and CDR2 YFSETQ. Including cysteine and phenylalanine, the CDR3 has 14 amino acids. The entry retains the CDR3 DNA only, 42 bases that are in frame from base 1. In total, 630 or so healthy bone marrow donors made up the cohort. At the time of sampling, all cohort members were nominally healthy, though unrecorded immune exposures were likely present. The donor tested CMV seronegative, placing the donor among the roughly 400 seronegative members of the cohort. Every donor gave a peripheral blood sample, and the peripheral blood mononuclear cells from that sample were used for TCR beta sequencing. Genomic DNA extraction from the blood cell samples was performed with the Qiagen DNeasy Blood Extraction Kit.

Here the chain combines TRBV5-1 and TRBJ2-7; the D gene is possibly TRBD1, with 6 bases matching. The sequence came from a female donor in good health and CMV-seronegative. What was sequenced was PBMCs. The DNA sequence follows: TGCGCCAGCAGCTCCGCGACAGGCCCCTACGAGCAGTACTTC. Its translation is CASSSATGPYEQYF.